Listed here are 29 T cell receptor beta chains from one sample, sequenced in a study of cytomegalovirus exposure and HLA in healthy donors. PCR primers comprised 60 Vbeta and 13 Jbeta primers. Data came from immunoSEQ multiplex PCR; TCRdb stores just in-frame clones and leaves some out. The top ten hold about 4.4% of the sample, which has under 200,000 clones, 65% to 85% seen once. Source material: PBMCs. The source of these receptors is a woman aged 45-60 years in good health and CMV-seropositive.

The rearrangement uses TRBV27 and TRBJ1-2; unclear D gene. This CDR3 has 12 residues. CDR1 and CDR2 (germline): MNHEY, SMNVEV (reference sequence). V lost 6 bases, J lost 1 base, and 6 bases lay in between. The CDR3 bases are TGTGCCAGCAGCTCCCGTAACTATGGCTACACCTTC. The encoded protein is CASSSRNYGYTF.

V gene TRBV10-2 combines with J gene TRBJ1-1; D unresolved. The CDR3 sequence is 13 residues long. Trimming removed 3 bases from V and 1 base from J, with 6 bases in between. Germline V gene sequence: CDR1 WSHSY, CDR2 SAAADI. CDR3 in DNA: TGCGCCAGCAGTGATGAGAGGAACACTGAAGCTTTCTTT. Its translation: CASSDERNTEAFF.

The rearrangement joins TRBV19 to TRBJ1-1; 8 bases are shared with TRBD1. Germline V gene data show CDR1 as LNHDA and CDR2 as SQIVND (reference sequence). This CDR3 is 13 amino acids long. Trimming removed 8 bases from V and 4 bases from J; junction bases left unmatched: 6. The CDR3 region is CASGDRGGTEAFF. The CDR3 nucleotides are TGTGCCAGTGGTGACAGGGGTGGCACTGAAGCTTTCTTT.

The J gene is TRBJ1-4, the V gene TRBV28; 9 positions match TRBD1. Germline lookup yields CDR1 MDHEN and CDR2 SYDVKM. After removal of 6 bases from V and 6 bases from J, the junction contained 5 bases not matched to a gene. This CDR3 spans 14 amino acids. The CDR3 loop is CASRGQGTDEKLFF. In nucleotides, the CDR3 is TGTGCCAGCAGGGGACAGGGAACCGATGAAAAACTGTTTTTT. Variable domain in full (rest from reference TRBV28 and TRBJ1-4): DVKVTQSSRYLVKRTGEKVFLECVQDMDHENMFWYRQDPGLGLRLIYFSYDVKMKEKGDIPEGYSVSREKKERFSLILESASTNQTSMYLCASRGQGTDEKLFFGSGTQLSVL.

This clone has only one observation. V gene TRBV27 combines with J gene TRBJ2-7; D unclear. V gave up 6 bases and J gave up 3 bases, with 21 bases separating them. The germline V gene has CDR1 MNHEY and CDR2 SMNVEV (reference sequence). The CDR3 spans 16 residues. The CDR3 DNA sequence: TGTGCCAGCAGGAAGACTCCACCTATCAACAACTACGAGCAGTACTTC. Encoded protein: CASRKTPPINNYEQYF.

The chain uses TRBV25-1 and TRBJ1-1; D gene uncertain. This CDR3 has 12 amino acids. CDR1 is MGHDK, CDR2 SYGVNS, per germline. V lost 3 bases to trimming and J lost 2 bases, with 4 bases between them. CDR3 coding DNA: TGTGCCAGCAGTGACATCAACACTGAAGCTTTCTTT. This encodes CASSDINTEAFF.

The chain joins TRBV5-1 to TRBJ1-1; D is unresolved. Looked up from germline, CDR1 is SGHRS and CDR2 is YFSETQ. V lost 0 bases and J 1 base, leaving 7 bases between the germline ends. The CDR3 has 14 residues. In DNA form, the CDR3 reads TGCGCCAGCAGCTTGGTTCCGGGGAACACTGAAGCTTTCTTT. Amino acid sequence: CASSLVPGNTEAFF. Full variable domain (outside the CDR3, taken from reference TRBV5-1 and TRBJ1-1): KAGVTQTPRYLIKTRGQQVTLSCSPISGHRSVSWYQQTPGQGLQFLFEYFSETQRNKGNFPGRFSGRQFSNSRSEMNVSTLELGDSALYLCASSLVPGNTEAFFGQGTRLTVV.

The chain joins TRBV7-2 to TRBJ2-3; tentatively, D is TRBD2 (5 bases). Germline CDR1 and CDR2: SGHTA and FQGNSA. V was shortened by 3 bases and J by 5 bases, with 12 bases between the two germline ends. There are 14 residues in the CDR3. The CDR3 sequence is CASSLRRTGDTQYF. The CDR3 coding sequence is TGTGCCAGCAGCTTGCGGAGGACGGGAGATACGCAGTATTTT. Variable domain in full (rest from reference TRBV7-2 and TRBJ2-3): GAGVSQSPSNKVTEKGKDVELRCDPISGHTALYWYRQSLGQGLEFLIYFQGNSAPDKSGLPSDRFSAERTGGSVSTLTIQRTQQEDSAVYLCASSLRRTGDTQYFGPGTRLTVL.

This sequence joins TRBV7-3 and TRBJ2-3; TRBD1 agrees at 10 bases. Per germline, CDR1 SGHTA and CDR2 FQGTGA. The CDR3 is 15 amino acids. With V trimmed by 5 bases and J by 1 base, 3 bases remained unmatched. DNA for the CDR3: TGTGCCAGCAGCGCGGGACAGGGGCGCACAGATACGCAGTATTTT. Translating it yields CASSAGQGRTDTQYF.

In DNA, the CDR3 is TGTGCCTGGAGTGGACTAGCGAACACCGGGGAGCTGTTTTTT. This encodes CAWSGLANTGELFF. The chain has TRBV30 and TRBJ2-2; perhaps TRBD2 as D (6 bases). V was cut by 1 base and J by 0 bases, with 6 bases left in between. This CDR3 region has 14 residues. Germline V CDR1 and CDR2: GTSNPN, SVGIG (reference sequence).

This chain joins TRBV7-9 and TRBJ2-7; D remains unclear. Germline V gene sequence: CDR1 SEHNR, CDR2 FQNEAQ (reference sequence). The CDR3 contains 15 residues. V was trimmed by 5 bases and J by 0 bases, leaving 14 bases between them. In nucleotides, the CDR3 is TGTGCCAGCAGCGCCGGGTCCACCCTCTCCTACGAGCAGTACTTC. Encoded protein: CASSAGSTLSYEQYF.

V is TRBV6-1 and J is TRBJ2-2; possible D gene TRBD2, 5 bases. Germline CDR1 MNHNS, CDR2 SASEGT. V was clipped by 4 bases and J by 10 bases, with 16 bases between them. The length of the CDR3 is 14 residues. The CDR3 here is CASSGFNLGVELFF. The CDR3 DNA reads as TGTGCCAGCAGTGGTTTCAACTTGGGAGTGGAGCTGTTTTTT.

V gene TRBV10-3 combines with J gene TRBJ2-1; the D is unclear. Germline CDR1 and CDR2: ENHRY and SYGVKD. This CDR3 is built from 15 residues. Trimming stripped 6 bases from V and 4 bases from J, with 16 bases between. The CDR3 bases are TGTGCCATCAGGATTGACACGATCCAGTACAATGAGCAGTTCTTC. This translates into CAIRIDTIQYNEQFF.

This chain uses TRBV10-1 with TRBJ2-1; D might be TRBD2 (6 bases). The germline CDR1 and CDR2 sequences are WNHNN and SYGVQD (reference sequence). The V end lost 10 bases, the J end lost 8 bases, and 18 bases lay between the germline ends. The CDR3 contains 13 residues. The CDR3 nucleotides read TGCGCCACCTCCAGGAGGGGATTAGATGAGCAGTTCTTC. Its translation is CATSRRGLDEQFF.

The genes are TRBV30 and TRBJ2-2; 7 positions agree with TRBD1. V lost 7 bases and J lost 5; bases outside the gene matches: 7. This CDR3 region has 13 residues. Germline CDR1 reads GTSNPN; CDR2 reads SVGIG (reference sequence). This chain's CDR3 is CASDTGATGELFF. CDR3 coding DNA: TGTGCCTCCGACACAGGGGCGACCGGGGAGCTGTTTTTT. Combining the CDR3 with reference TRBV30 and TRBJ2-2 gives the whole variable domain SQTIHQWPATLVQPVGSPLSLECTVEGTSNPNLYWYRQAAGRGLQLLFYSVGIGQISSEVPQNLSASRPQDRQFILSSKKLLLSDSGFYLCASDTGATGELFFGEGSRLTVL.

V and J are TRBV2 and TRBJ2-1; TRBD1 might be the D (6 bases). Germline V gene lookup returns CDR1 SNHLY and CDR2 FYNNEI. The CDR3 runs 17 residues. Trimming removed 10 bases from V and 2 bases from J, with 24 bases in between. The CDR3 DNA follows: TGTGCCATTCTAGAACCAGAGGGCAGGGGACCCTACAATGAGCAGTTCTTC. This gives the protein CAILEPEGRGPYNEQFF. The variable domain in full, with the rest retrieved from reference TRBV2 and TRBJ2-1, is EPEVTQTPSHQVTQMGQEVILRCVPISNHLYFYWYRQILGQKVEFLVSFYNNEISEKSEIFDDQFSVERPDGSNFTLKIRSTKLEDSAMYFCAILEPEGRGPYNEQFFGPGTRLTVL.

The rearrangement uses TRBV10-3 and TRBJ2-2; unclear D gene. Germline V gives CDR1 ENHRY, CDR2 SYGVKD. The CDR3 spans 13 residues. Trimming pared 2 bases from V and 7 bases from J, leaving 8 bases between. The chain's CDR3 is CAISELPSGELFF. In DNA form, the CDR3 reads TGTGCCATCAGTGAGCTTCCGAGCGGGGAGCTGTTTTTT.

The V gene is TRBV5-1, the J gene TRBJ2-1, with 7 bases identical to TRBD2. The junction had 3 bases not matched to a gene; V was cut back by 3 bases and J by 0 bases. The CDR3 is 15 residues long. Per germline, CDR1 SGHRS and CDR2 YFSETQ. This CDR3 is CASSSLADSYNEQFF. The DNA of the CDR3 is TGCGCCAGCAGCTCCCTAGCGGACTCCTACAATGAGCAGTTCTTC. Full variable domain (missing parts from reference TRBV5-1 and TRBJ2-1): KAGVTQTPRYLIKTRGQQVTLSCSPISGHRSVSWYQQTPGQGLQFLFEYFSETQRNKGNFPGRFSGRQFSNSRSEMNVSTLELGDSALYLCASSSLADSYNEQFFGPGTRLTVL.

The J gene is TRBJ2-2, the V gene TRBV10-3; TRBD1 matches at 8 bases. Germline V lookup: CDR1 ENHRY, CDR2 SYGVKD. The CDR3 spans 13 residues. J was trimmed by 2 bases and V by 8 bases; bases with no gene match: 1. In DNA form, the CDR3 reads TGTGCCATCGGACAGGGTAACACCGGGGAGCTGTTTTTT. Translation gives CAIGQGNTGELFF.

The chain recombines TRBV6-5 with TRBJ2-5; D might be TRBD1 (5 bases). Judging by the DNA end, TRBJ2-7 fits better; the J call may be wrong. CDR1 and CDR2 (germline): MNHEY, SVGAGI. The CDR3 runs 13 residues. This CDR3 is CASSYRDSYEQYF. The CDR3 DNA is TGTGCCAGCAGTTACCGTGACAGCTACGAGCAGTACTTC.

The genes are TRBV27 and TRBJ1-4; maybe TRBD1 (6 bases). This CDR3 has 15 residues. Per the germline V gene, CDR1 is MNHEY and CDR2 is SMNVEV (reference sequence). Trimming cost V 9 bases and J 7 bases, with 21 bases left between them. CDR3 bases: TGTGCCAGTTCCCCCGTGGGGGGGCAGGGTGAAAAACTGTTTTTT. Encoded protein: CASSPVGGQGEKLFF. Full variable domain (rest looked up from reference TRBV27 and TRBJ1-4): EAQVTQNPRYLITVTGKKLTVTCSQNMNHEYMSWYRQDPGLGLRQIYYSMNVEVTDKGDVPEGYKVSRKEKRNFPLILESPSPNQTSLYFCASSPVGGQGEKLFFGSGTQLSVL.

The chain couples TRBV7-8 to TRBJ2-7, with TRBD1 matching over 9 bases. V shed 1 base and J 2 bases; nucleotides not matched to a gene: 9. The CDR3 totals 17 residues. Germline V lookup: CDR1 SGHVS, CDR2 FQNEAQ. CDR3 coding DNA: TGTGCCAGCAGCTTAGTAATCGGAGGACAGGGGACCTACGAGCAGTACTTC. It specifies CASSLVIGGQGTYEQYF.

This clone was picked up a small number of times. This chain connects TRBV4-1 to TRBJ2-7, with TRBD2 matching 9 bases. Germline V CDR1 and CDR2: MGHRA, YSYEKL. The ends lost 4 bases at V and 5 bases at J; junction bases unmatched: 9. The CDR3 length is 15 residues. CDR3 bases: TGCGCCAGCAGCCGAATAGCGGGAGTGGGGCACGAGCAGTACTTC. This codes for CASSRIAGVGHEQYF.

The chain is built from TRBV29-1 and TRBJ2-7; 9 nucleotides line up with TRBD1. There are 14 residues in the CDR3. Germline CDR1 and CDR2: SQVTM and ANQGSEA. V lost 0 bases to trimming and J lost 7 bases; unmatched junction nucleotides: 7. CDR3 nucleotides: TGCAGCGTTGAAGAGACGGACAGGGGACGGGAGCAGTACTTC. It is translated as CSVEETDRGREQYF.

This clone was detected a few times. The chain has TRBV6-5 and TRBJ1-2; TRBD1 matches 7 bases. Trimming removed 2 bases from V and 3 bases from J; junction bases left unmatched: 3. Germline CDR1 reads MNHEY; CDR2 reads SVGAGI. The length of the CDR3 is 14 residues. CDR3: CASSYGQVDYGYTF. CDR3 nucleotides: TGTGCCAGCAGTTACGGACAGGTTGACTATGGCTACACCTTC.

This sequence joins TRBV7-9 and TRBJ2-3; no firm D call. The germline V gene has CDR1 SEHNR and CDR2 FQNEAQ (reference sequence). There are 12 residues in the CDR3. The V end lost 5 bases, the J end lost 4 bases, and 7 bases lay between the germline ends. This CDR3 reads CASSPLSDTQYF. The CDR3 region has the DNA TGTGCCAGCAGCCCCCTATCAGATACGCAGTATTTT.

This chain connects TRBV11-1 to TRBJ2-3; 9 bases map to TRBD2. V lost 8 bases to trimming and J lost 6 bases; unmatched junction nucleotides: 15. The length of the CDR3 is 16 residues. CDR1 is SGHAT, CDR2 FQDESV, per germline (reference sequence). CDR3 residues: CASASRPAGGRDTQYF. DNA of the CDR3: TGTGCCAGCGCGTCGCGTCCAGCGGGGGGTCGGGATACGCAGTATTTT.

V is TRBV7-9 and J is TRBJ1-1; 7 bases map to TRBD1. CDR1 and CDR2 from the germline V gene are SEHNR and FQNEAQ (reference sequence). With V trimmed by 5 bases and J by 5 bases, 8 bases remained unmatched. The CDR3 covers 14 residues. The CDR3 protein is CASSDRVDGTEAFF. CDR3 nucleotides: TGTGCCAGCAGCGACAGGGTGGATGGGACTGAAGCTTTCTTT. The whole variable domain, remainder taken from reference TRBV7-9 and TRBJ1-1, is DTGVSQNPRHKITKRGQNVTFRCDPISEHNRLYWYRQTLGQGPEFLTYFQNEAQLEKSRLLSDRFSAERPKGSFSTLEIQRTEQGDSAMYLCASSDRVDGTEAFFGQGTRLTVV.

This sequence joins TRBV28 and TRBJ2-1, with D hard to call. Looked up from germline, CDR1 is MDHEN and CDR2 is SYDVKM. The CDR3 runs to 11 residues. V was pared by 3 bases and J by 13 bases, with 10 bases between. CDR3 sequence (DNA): TGTGCCAGCAGTTTGGGTAGAGGACAGTTCTTC. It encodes CASSLGRGQFF.